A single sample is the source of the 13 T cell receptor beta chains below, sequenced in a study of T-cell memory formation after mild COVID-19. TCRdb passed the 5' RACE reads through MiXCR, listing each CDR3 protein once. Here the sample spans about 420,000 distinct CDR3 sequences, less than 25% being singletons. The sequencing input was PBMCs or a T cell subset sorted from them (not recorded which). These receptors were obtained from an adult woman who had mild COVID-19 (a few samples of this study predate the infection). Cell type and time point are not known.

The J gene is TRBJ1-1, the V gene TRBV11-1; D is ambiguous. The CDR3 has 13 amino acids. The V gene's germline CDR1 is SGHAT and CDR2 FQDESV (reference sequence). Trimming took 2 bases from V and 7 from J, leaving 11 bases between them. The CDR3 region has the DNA TGTGCCAGCAGCTTAATAGAATCCGGTGAAGCTTTCTTT. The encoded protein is CASSLIESGEAFF.

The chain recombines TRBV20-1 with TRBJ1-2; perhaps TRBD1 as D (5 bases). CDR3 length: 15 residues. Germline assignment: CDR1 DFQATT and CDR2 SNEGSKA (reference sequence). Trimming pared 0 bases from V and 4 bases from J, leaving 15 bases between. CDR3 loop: CSARDVVAGSYGYTF. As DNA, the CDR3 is TGCAGTGCTAGAGATGTGGTGGCAGGGAGCTATGGCTACACCTTC.

The DNA of the CDR3 is TGTGCCAGCAGCCGCATGGATTCAAAGGGCTATGGCTACACCTTC. As protein: CASSRMDSKGYGYTF. The V gene is TRBV6-2 or TRBV6-3, the J gene TRBJ1-2; D uncertain. V was trimmed by 6 bases and J by 4 bases, leaving 18 bases between them. The CDR3 is made up of 15 amino acids. Germline V gene lookup returns CDR1 MNHEY and CDR2 SVGEGT.

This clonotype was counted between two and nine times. CDR3 amino acids: CSATLEDEPFYGYTF. The CDR3 nucleotides read TGCAGTGCCACCCTTGAGGACGAGCCCTTCTATGGCTACACCTTC. V is TRBV20-1 and J is TRBJ1-2; D gene uncertain. V was pared by 6 bases and J by 4 bases, with 21 bases between. CDR1 and CDR2 (germline): DFQATT, SNEGSKA (reference sequence). The CDR3 is 15 residues long.

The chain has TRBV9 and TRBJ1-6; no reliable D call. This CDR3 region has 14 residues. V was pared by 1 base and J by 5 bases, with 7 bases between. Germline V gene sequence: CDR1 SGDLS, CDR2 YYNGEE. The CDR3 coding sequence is TGTGCCAGCAGCGTATTAACGGATAATTCACCCCTCCACTTT. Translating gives CASSVLTDNSPLHF.

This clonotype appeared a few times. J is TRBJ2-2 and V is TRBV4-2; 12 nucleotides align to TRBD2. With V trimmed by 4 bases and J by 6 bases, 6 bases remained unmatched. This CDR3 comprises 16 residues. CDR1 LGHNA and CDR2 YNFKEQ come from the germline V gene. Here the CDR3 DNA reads TGTGCCAGCAGCCCTAGCGGGGGGGACCTTCCCGGGGAGCTGTTTTTT. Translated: CASSPSGGDLPGELFF.

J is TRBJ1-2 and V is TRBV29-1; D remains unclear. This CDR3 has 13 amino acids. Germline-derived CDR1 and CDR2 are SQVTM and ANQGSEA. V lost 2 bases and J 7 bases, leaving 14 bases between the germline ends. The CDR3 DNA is TGCAGCGTTGAACCGGGATTGGCGTCTGGCTACACCTTC. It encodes CSVEPGLASGYTF.

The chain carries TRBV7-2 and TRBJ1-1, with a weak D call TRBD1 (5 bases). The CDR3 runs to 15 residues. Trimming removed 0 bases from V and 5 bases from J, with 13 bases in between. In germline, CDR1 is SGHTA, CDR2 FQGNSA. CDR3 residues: CASSLAQGTRTEAFF. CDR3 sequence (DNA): TGTGCCAGCAGCTTAGCCCAGGGCACAAGGACTGAAGCTTTCTTT.

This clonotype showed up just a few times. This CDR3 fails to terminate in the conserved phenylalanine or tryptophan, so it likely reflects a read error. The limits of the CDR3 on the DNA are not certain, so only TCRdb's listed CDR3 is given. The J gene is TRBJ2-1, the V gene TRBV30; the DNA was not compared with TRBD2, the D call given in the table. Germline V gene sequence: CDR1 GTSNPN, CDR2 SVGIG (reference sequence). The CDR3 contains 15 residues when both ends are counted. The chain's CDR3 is CAWSPNHRPSGGSNV.

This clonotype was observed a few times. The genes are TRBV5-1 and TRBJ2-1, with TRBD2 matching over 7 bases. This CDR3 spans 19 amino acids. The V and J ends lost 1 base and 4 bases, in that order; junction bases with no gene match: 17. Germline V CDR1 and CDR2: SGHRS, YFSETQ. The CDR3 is CASSLSRYAGVGIYNEQFF. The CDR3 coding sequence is TGCGCCAGCAGCTTGTCACGTTACGCGGGAGTTGGGATATACAATGAGCAGTTCTTC.

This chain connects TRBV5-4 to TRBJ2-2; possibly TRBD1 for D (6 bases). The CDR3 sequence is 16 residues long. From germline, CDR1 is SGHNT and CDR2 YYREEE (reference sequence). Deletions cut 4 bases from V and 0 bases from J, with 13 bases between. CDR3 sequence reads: CASSGGQYANTGELFF. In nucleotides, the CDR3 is TGTGCCAGCAGCGGCGGACAGTACGCGAACACCGGGGAGCTGTTTTTT.

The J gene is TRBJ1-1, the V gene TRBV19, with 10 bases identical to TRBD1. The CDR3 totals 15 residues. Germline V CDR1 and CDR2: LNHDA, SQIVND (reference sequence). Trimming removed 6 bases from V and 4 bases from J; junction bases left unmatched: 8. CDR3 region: CASRDRQGASTEAFF. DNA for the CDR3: TGTGCCAGTAGAGATCGACAGGGGGCGAGCACTGAAGCTTTCTTT.

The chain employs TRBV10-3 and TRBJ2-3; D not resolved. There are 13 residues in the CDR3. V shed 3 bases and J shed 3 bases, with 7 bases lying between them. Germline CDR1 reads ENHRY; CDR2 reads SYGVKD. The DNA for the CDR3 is TGTGCCATCAGTGATGGCGTGACAGATACGCAGTATTTT. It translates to CAISDGVTDTQYF.